The clone carrying this T cell receptor beta chain was seen a few times. This specimen belongs to a study of cytomegalovirus exposure and HLA in healthy donors. The CDR3 runs 12 residues. From germline, CDR1 is LNHDA and CDR2 SQIVND (reference sequence). V lost 6 bases and J lost 4, with 7 bases in between. 60 Vbeta and 13 Jbeta primers were used in PCR. The repertoire was sequenced with immunoSEQ multiplex PCR; TCRdb's copy has only in-frame clones and lacks some. The sample holds about 190,000 clones; over 80% are singletons and the top ten take roughly 10%. The J gene is TRBJ1-5, the V gene TRBV19, with D possibly matching TRBD1 (5 bases). The clonotype comes from a woman between 50 and 59 years old in good health and CMV-seropositive. Sequenced material: PBMCs. CDR3 in amino acids: CASRGENQPQHF. CDR3 bases: TGTGCCAGTAGAGGGGAAAATCAGCCCCAGCATTTT.